This TCR beta chain was identified during a study of cytomegalovirus exposure and HLA in healthy donors. As for the study in general: Among the roughly 430 genotyped donors, approximately 80% were placed in the Caucasian-associated ancestry cluster.

Notes on this clone: Its cognate antigen is unknown.

CDR1 is SEHNR and CDR2 is FQNEAQ in the germline V gene (reference sequence). The CDR3 is 16 residues long. Deletions cut 0 bases from V and 4 bases from J, with 15 bases between. Study outcomes and limitations: A later look showed TCR association rates differing by HLA locus, highest for DRB1 and lowest for HLA-C. Researchers reported in a later analysis that common viral pathogens appeared linked to several top clusters. In an earlier analysis, in roughly 600 donors, most V segments appeared productive either ~87% or ~30% of the time.

PCR used 60 Vbeta primers and 13 Jbeta primers. TCRdb's copy holds only in-frame clones and misses some; the assay was immunoSEQ multiplex PCR. This sample has around 180,000 clones, with over 75% found just once. The source is a man between 60 and 75 years old in good health and CMV-seronegative. This rearrangement joins TRBV7-9 to TRBJ2-5, with a tentative D call TRBD1 (6 bases). What was sequenced was PBMCs. CDR3 region: CASSLAFQGLRETQYF. For the CDR3, the DNA is TGTGCCAGCAGCTTAGCGTTCCAGGGGTTACGAGAGACCCAGTACTTC.